The clone carrying this T cell receptor (beta chain) was seen at least ten times. Its antigen is currently unknown. Time point described: newly diagnosed GD, antithyroid drugs for less than 3 months. PBMC RNA was the source of the TCR library. The ends were cut back, 5 bases at V and 7 bases at J, with 9 bases in the middle. The germline CDR1 and CDR2 sequences are MDHEN and SYDVKM. The CDR3 is made up of 13 amino acids. The data are from a study of regulatory T cells in long-lasting Graves disease. HTBI primers from iRepertoire and Arm-PCR of CDR3 regions yielded the TCR beta libraries. TCRdb processed the multiplex PCR reads anew with MiXCR; each CDR3 protein has one entry. In the table there are about 420,000 distinct CDR3 sequences, about a sixth of which are singletons. Findings of the study overall: Small numbers of samples may have cut accuracy.

These data also formed part of another study, on T cells in Graves' hyperthyroidism and ophthalmopathy. That source reports: First-round RT-PCR with HTBI primers amplified the TCR CDR3 region.

V is TRBV28 and J is TRBJ1-6, with no clear D. Sequences were derived from peripheral blood mononuclear cells (PBMCs), sampled at new diagnosis, from a patient treated with antithyroid drugs. This TCR was sampled from a woman younger than 30 with Graves disease. CDR3 region: CASSQDGNSPLHF. As DNA, the CDR3 is TGTGCCAGCAGTCAGGACGGGAATTCACCCCTCCACTTT.